This T cell receptor beta chain was recovered during a study of blood T cell repertoires in COVID-19. Deletions cut 6 bases from V and 4 bases from J, with 11 bases between. The V gene's germline CDR1 is WNHNN and CDR2 SYGVQD (reference sequence). This CDR3 region has 13 residues. Some clones are missing from TCRdb's copy, which holds only in-frame ones; the method was immunoSEQ multiplex PCR. This table has about 440,000 clones, around 89% appearing once. The rearrangement joins TRBV10-1 to TRBJ2-3, with D possibly TRBD2 on 5 matching bases. The sequenced sample consisted of peripheral blood. The receptor was derived from a woman aged 25 to 45 with acute or convalescent COVID-19. DNA for the CDR3: TGCGCCAGCAGCGGGATTGGGCCAGATACGCAGTATTTT. The encoded protein is CASSGIGPDTQYF.